Following are 14 T cell receptor beta chains from one sample sequenced in a study of glioma-infiltrating T cells after dendritic cell vaccination. Libraries were prepared by immunoSEQ multiplex PCR; TCRdb keeps only in-frame clonotypes and omits some of them. The sample lists approximately 82,000 clones; about 90% were seen once. The starting material was blood, obtained before dendritic cell vaccination. These receptors all stem from a human donor with glioblastoma.

The J gene is TRBJ2-1, the V gene TRBV11-2, with D possibly matching TRBD1 (6 bases). V was pared by 7 bases and J by 8 bases, with 9 bases between. The germline V gene encodes CDR1 SGHAT and CDR2 FQNNGV. The CDR3 runs 11 residues. The CDR3 is CASTSGDEQFF. The CDR3 DNA sequence: TGTGCCAGCACTTCAGGGGATGAGCAGTTCTTC.

The chain joins TRBV7-8 to TRBJ2-3, with D perhaps matching TRBD2 (6 bases). Germline V gives CDR1 SGHVS, CDR2 FQNEAQ. The CDR3 is 14 residues long. Trimming cost V 8 bases and J 1 base, with 13 bases left between them. CDR3 loop: CASLPGVGTDTQYF. CDR3 DNA: TGTGCCAGCCTCCCGGGGGTAGGCACAGATACGCAGTATTTT.

The V gene is TRBV27, the J gene TRBJ2-1; TRBD1 matches 7 bases. Germline V lookup: CDR1 MNHEY, CDR2 SMNVEV (reference sequence). This CDR3 spans 13 amino acids. J was trimmed by 3 bases and V by 4 bases; bases with no gene match: 0. The CDR3 region has the DNA TGTGCCAGCAGTTGGGACAGCTACAATGAGCAGTTCTTC. This translates into CASSWDSYNEQFF.

The V call is TRBV5-1, the J call TRBJ1-4; 7 nucleotides line up with TRBD1. Trimming removed 5 bases from V and 6 bases from J; junction bases left unmatched: 4. CDR1 is SGHRS, CDR2 YFSETQ, per germline. This CDR3 is 13 amino acids long. Here the CDR3 DNA reads TGCGCCAGCAGGCCCGACAGGGATGAAAAACTGTTTTTT. Protein sequence: CASRPDRDEKLFF.

The chain combines TRBV18 with TRBJ1-5, with D unclear. The V gene's germline CDR1 is KGHSH and CDR2 LQKENI. There are 12 residues in the CDR3. The V end was cut by 2 bases, the J end by 12 bases, with 11 bases between. CDR3 residues: CASSPSEGVQHF. The CDR3 nucleotides are TGTGCCAGCTCACCAAGTGAGGGAGTCCAGCATTTT.

V is TRBV7-2 and J is TRBJ2-7, with 9 bases lining up with TRBD2. V trimming: 4 bases; J trimming: 3 bases; junction bases outside the gene matches: 4. CDR1 and CDR2 from the germline V gene are SGHTA and FQGNSA. The CDR3 runs to 14 residues. The CDR3 nucleotides read TGTGCCAGCAGCTCCGCGGGAGGGATCTACGAGCAGTACTTC. Protein sequence: CASSSAGGIYEQYF.

This clone was counted a single time. The CDR3 DNA is TGTGCCAGCAGTGACAGGGGCCGGGATGAAAAACTGTTTTTT. This encodes CASSDRGRDEKLFF. V and J are TRBV2 and TRBJ1-4; a weak D match, TRBD1 (6 bases). Germline assignment: CDR1 SNHLY and CDR2 FYNNEI. The CDR3 totals 14 residues. V lost 3 bases and J 6 bases, leaving 11 bases between the germline ends.

The chain is built from TRBV5-1 and TRBJ2-5; the D gene is possibly TRBD2 (6 bases). The CDR3 has 16 amino acids. Germline V gene lookup returns CDR1 SGHRS and CDR2 YFSETQ. Trimming stripped 4 bases from V and 5 bases from J, with 21 bases between. The CDR3 region has the DNA TGCGCCAGCAGCCCGAATGGGGACGGGAGCCACGAGACCCAGTACTTC. Its protein product is CASSPNGDGSHETQYF.

The chain is built from TRBV10-3 and TRBJ1-2; 9 nucleotides align to TRBD1. The ends lost 8 bases at V and 3 bases at J; junction bases unmatched: 7. The CDR3 spans 14 residues. The germline gives CDR1 ENHRY, CDR2 SYGVKD. The CDR3 reads CAIGARDRDYGYTF. CDR3 bases: TGTGCCATCGGGGCTCGGGACAGGGACTATGGCTACACCTTC.

This rearrangement joins TRBV2 to TRBJ2-7, with 7 bases identical to TRBD1. Looked up from germline, CDR1 is SNHLY and CDR2 is FYNNEI. CDR3 size: 13 residues. The trim removed 6 bases at V and 4 bases at J, leaving 6 bases unmatched. CDR3 protein: CASRTGQKYEQYF. In DNA form, the CDR3 reads TGTGCCAGCAGGACGGGACAGAAATACGAGCAGTACTTC.

V and J are TRBV14 and TRBJ1-1; D is undetermined. Trimming took off 4 bases at V and 4 bases at J, with 10 bases between the two ends. Germline V gene data show CDR1 as SGHDN and CDR2 as FVKESK. This CDR3 has 13 amino acids. The CDR3, as DNA: TGTGCCAGCAGCCCGACATTAAGCACTGAAGCTTTCTTT. Its translation: CASSPTLSTEAFF.

This clone was detected only once. The chain is built from TRBV5-1 and TRBJ2-1, with TRBD2 identical over 15 bases. V was clipped by 4 bases and J by 12 bases; unmatched bases: 5. CDR1 SGHRS and CDR2 YFSETQ come from the germline V gene. This CDR3 spans 14 amino acids. DNA for the CDR3: TGCGCCAGCAGCCCGGGGACTAGCGGGGGGTTGCAGTTCTTC. It codes for CASSPGTSGGLQFF. Full variable domain (missing parts from reference TRBV5-1 and TRBJ2-1): KAGVTQTPRYLIKTRGQQVTLSCSPISGHRSVSWYQQTPGQGLQFLFEYFSETQRNKGNFPGRFSGRQFSNSRSEMNVSTLELGDSALYLCASSPGTSGGLQFFGPGTRLTVL.

This chain links TRBV2 with TRBJ2-7, with D perhaps matching TRBD2 (5 bases). The CDR3 is 14 amino acids. Germline V lookup: CDR1 SNHLY, CDR2 FYNNEI. Trimming cost V 6 bases and J 0 bases, with 12 bases left between them. CDR3 residues: CASRLQGLSYEQYF. CDR3 nucleotide sequence: TGTGCCAGCAGACTACAAGGACTCTCCTACGAGCAGTACTTC.

The CDR3 DNA sequence: TGTGCCAGCAGTGAAAAGGCGGAAGTGAACTATGGCTACACCTTC. This gives the protein CASSEKAEVNYGYTF. The chain couples TRBV2 to TRBJ1-2; D not certain. Trimming left V 2 bases short and J 2 bases short, with 12 bases between. Germline CDR1 SNHLY, CDR2 FYNNEI. The length of the CDR3 is 15 residues.